A single sample gave rise to the 25 T cell receptor beta chains below, sequenced in a study of identical twins. In TCRdb, the 5' RACE reads were re-called with MiXCR into one record per CDR3 protein. The sample consists of approximately 600,000 distinct CDR3 sequences, under 8.5% of them appearing once. This sample also appeared in a second study, on yellow fever vaccine responses in identical twins.

The sequenced sample was PBMCs. These receptors were obtained from a woman aged 18-29 years in good health.

This clonotype has more than one count but fewer than ten. The chain carries TRBV4-1 and TRBJ2-7; maybe TRBD1 (5 bases). The V end was cut by 4 bases, the J end by 0 bases, with 19 bases between. The germline V gene has CDR1 MGHRA and CDR2 YSYEKL. This CDR3 comprises 17 residues. DNA of the CDR3: TGCGCCAGCAGCCCAAGCCAAGGGTATGGGGCCTCCTACGAGCAGTACTTC. It codes for CASSPSQGYGASYEQYF.

V usage is TRBV5-1 and J usage is TRBJ2-5; no definite D call. V was cut by 4 bases and J by 3 bases, with 7 bases left in between. Germline V gene sequence: CDR1 SGHRS, CDR2 YFSETQ. This CDR3 region has 12 residues. This chain's CDR3 is CASSGEEETQYF. CDR3 sequence (DNA): TGCGCCAGCAGCGGGGAAGAAGAGACCCAGTACTTC.

The rearrangement uses TRBV5-1 and TRBJ1-1; D remains unclear. The CDR3 sequence is 14 residues long. Trimming stripped 1 base from V and 0 bases from J, with 7 bases between. Germline CDR1 is SGHRS and CDR2 is YFSETQ. CDR3 in DNA: TGCGCCAGCAGCTTGACCCTCCTGAACACTGAAGCTTTCTTT. Its protein product is CASSLTLLNTEAFF.

This clonotype was detected many times. The chain is built from TRBV11-2 and TRBJ1-1; 7 bases agree with TRBD1. From germline, CDR1 is SGHAT and CDR2 FQNNGV. The junction had 14 bases not matched to a gene; V was cut back by 2 bases and J by 5 bases. CDR3 length equals 17 residues. CDR3: CASSLLRNRGRDTEAFF. The CDR3 bases are TGTGCCAGCAGCTTATTACGCAACAGGGGTCGCGATACTGAAGCTTTCTTT.

The chain carries TRBV4-1 and TRBJ2-7, with TRBD2 as a possible D gene (7 bases). Between the trimmed V and J ends, which lost 1 base and 2 bases, there was a span of 12 bases. The CDR3 extends over 15 amino acids. The germline V gene encodes CDR1 MGHRA and CDR2 YSYEKL. CDR3 nucleotides: TGCGCCAGCAGCCAAGTTCAGGGGACTACCTACGAGCAGTACTTC. Its protein is CASSQVQGTTYEQYF.

There are a few counts of this clonotype. The genes are TRBV12-5 and TRBJ2-5; TRBD2 agrees at 8 bases. The trim removed 5 bases at V and 5 bases at J, leaving 16 bases unmatched. Germline loops: CDR1 LGHNT, CDR2 FRNRAP. The CDR3 loop spans 17 amino acids. CDR3 sequence (DNA): TGTGCTAGTGGTCTGACAATGGTTGCGGGGGGTTTTGAGACCCAGTACTTC. Residues: CASGLTMVAGGFETQYF.

This clonotype was seen only a few times. The gene calls are TRBV7-8 and TRBJ2-7, with no clear D. Germline values: CDR1 SGHVS, CDR2 FQNEAQ. The CDR3 totals 12 residues. Trimming removed 1 base at V and 6 bases at J, with 7 bases between. The DNA for the CDR3 is TGTGCCAGCAGCTTAGGGTCCAGCGAGCAGTACGTC. The encoded protein is CASSLGSSEQYV.

This clonotype was observed many times. V is TRBV20-1 and J is TRBJ2-4, with 8 bases matching TRBD2. There are 11 residues in the CDR3. J lost 9 bases, V lost 4 bases, and 2 bases had no gene match. The germline V gene encodes CDR1 DFQATT and CDR2 SNEGSKA (reference sequence). The CDR3 nucleotides read TGCAGTGCTACCGGGACTAGCATTCAGTACTTC. Protein sequence: CSATGTSIQYF.

The chain joins TRBV3-1 to TRBJ1-2, with 7 bases lining up with TRBD1. CDR1 is LGHDT and CDR2 is YNNKEL in the germline V gene (reference sequence). V lost 3 bases and J lost 6; bases outside the gene matches: 7. The CDR3 is 14 residues long. As DNA, the CDR3 is TGTGCCAGCAGCCATCAGGGGGATCGGGATGGCTACACCTTC. The encoded protein is CASSHQGDRDGYTF.

This clonotype was detected ten times or more. The chain carries TRBV20-1 and TRBJ2-3; 9 nucleotides align to TRBD2. The CDR3 contains 15 residues. Germline assignment: CDR1 DFQATT and CDR2 SNEGSKA (reference sequence). J gave up 6 bases and V 0 bases, and 7 bases lay outside the gene matches. This chain's CDR3 is CSARDPQREDDTQYF. The CDR3 DNA is TGCAGTGCTAGAGATCCCCAGCGGGAGGATGATACGCAGTATTTT.

There are a few counts of this clonotype. The chain combines TRBV11-2 with TRBJ2-7; the match to TRBD1 covers 8 bases. This CDR3 is built from 16 residues. With 5 bases clipped from V and 2 bases from J, the junction kept 11 bases outside the gene matches. Germline-derived CDR1 and CDR2 are SGHAT and FQNNGV. The CDR3 region is CASSRPTGVVPYEQYF. CDR3 DNA sequence: TGTGCCAGCAGCCGCCCGACAGGGGTTGTTCCCTACGAGCAGTACTTC.

This clonotype was observed a handful of times. This rearrangement joins TRBV20-1 to TRBJ2-1; no firm D call. CDR1 is DFQATT and CDR2 is SNEGSKA in the germline V gene (reference sequence). The V end lost 3 bases, the J end lost 0 bases, and 9 bases lay between the germline ends. This CDR3 has 14 residues. The chain's CDR3 is CSASPDYSYNEQFF. Here the CDR3 DNA reads TGCAGTGCTAGCCCAGATTACTCCTACAATGAGCAGTTCTTC.

This clonotype was detected ten times or more. The V gene is TRBV29-1, the J gene TRBJ2-1, with 11 positions matching TRBD2. The CDR3 contains 14 residues. J was trimmed by 2 bases and V by 3 bases; bases with no gene match: 0. Germline lookup yields CDR1 SQVTM and CDR2 ANQGSEA. CDR3 nucleotides: TGCAGCGTTGAGGGACTAGCGGCCTACAATGAGCAGTTCTTC. Amino acid sequence: CSVEGLAAYNEQFF.

This clonotype was counted a few times. V gene TRBV28 combines with J gene TRBJ1-6, with D unclear. This CDR3 comprises 15 residues. V lost 3 bases to trimming and J lost 7 bases, with 13 bases between them. CDR1 MDHEN and CDR2 SYDVKM come from the germline V gene. This CDR3 reads CASSFPTPLNSPLHF. The DNA of the CDR3 is TGTGCCAGCAGTTTCCCTACACCCCTAAATTCACCCCTCCACTTT.

V gene TRBV20-1 combines with J gene TRBJ1-6; 9 bases fit TRBD1. Germline V gives CDR1 DFQATT, CDR2 SNEGSKA (reference sequence). Trimming cost V 1 base and J 3 bases; bases outside gene matches: 4. The CDR3 runs 16 residues. The CDR3, as DNA: TGCAGTGCTAGAGTTCGGGACAGGGACTATAATTCACCCCTCCACTTT. This gives the protein CSARVRDRDYNSPLHF.

This clonotype was seen only a few times. This chain's CDR3 is CASRAGGIDTQYF. CDR3 nucleotides: TGTGCCAGCAGAGCGGGGGGAATAGATACGCAGTATTTT. V usage is TRBV7-6 and J usage is TRBJ2-3; TRBD2 matches 9 bases. J was trimmed by 5 bases and V by 6 bases; bases with no gene match: 3. Germline CDR1 SGHVS, CDR2 FNYEAQ. This CDR3 is built from 13 residues.

This clonotype was seen repeatedly, ten times or more. The chain combines TRBV5-1 with TRBJ1-2, with no clear D. Trimming pared 2 bases from V and 0 bases from J, leaving 14 bases between. This CDR3 region has 16 residues. From germline, CDR1 is SGHRS and CDR2 YFSETQ. The CDR3 spells CASSFSLLESNYGYTF. CDR3 nucleotides: TGCGCCAGCAGCTTTAGTCTCCTCGAATCTAACTATGGCTACACCTTC.

This chain links TRBV9 with TRBJ2-2, with a possible D match to TRBD2 (6 bases). CDR1 and CDR2 (germline): SGDLS, YYNGEE. There are 16 residues in the CDR3. The V gene lost 0 bases and the J gene lost 4 bases, with 13 bases spanning the gap. CDR3 sequence: CASSVVGARGTGELFF. The CDR3 bases are TGTGCCAGCAGCGTAGTAGGGGCGCGGGGCACCGGGGAGCTGTTTTTT.

This clonotype has a handful of counts. This chain uses TRBV4-1 with TRBJ2-1; no clear D. The CDR3 length is 13 residues. Germline V gene lookup returns CDR1 MGHRA and CDR2 YSYEKL. The germline V and J ends were trimmed by 3 bases and 10 bases, with 13 bases remaining between them. The CDR3 region is CASSQGGWNEQFF. The CDR3 DNA reads TGCGCCAGCAGCCAGGGTGGTTGGAACGAGCAGTTCTTC.

There are a few counts of this clonotype. The CDR3 reads CAIREPGHSSGNTIYF. The CDR3 nucleotides are TGTGCCATCAGGGAACCGGGACACAGCTCTGGAAACACCATATATTTT. The V gene is TRBV10-3, the J gene TRBJ1-3, with TRBD1 as a possible D gene (6 bases). This CDR3 comprises 16 residues. V was clipped by 6 bases and J by 0 bases, with 15 bases between them. Germline loops: CDR1 ENHRY, CDR2 SYGVKD.

This clonotype was seen many times. This chain uses TRBV11-2 with TRBJ1-1, with TRBD1 as a possible D gene (6 bases). Trimming pared 1 base from V and 6 bases from J, leaving 27 bases between. Germline V lookup: CDR1 SGHAT, CDR2 FQNNGV. The CDR3 is 19 residues long. The CDR3 is CASSLGPSGAAKIYAEAFF. CDR3 bases: TGTGCCAGCAGCTTAGGCCCCTCGGGGGCCGCGAAAATTTATGCTGAAGCTTTCTTT.

This clonotype was observed at least ten times. V and J are TRBV12-3 or TRBV12-4 and TRBJ1-1, with 8 bases aligning to TRBD1. V lost 4 bases and J lost 1; bases outside the gene matches: 5. This CDR3 has 15 amino acids. Written as DNA, the CDR3 is TGTGCCAGCAGTTCCCCCGGGACAGGGAACACTGAAGCTTTCTTT. Translation gives CASSSPGTGNTEAFF.

The chain recombines TRBV7-6 with TRBJ2-1; 8 bases map to TRBD2. V dropped 5 bases and J dropped 2; count of bases not matched to a gene: 11. From germline, CDR1 is SGHVS and CDR2 FNYEAQ. This CDR3 contains 17 residues. The CDR3 DNA reads as TGTGCCAGCAGCCCCCCCCGAGCGGGAGAAACCTACAATGAGCAGTTCTTC. This sequence encodes CASSPPRAGETYNEQFF.

This clonotype was seen repeatedly, ten times or more. The chain uses TRBV20-1 and TRBJ2-5, with 9 bases matching TRBD1. Trimming removed 5 bases from V and 0 bases from J; junction bases left unmatched: 10. This CDR3 spans 16 amino acids. In germline, CDR1 is DFQATT, CDR2 SNEGSKA (reference sequence). The CDR3 bases are TGCAGTGCTTATCGGGACAGGGCGATCCACCAAGAGACCCAGTACTTC. Residues: CSAYRDRAIHQETQYF.

The V gene is TRBV12-3 or TRBV12-4, the J gene TRBJ2-7, with 10 nucleotides matching TRBD2. CDR3 length: 16 amino acids. After removal of 7 bases from V and 3 bases from J, the junction contained 12 bases not matched to a gene. CDR3 amino acids: CASTSRGTSGIYEQYF. In DNA form, the CDR3 reads TGTGCCAGCACCTCGCGGGGAACTAGCGGGATCTACGAGCAGTACTTC.